What follows are 14 T cell receptor beta chains derived from one specimen sequenced in a study of blood T cell repertoires in COVID-19. Produced via immunoSEQ multiplex PCR; TCRdb's table is partial and in-frame only. Seen here are 110,000 to 150,000 clones, 75% to 90% observed once, and the top ten hold approximately 10%. The material sequenced was PBMCs or T cells enriched from blood (not recorded which). These receptor sequences come from a man aged 55 to 70 who had recovered from COVID-19.

The V call is TRBV11-2, the J call TRBJ1-1; D gene uncertain. Trimming removed 4 bases from V and 1 base from J, with 10 bases in between. Germline CDR1 is SGHAT and CDR2 is FQNNGV. The CDR3 has 14 residues. DNA for the CDR3: TGTGCCAGCAGCTCTTCAGGAACGAACACTGAAGCTTTCTTT. Its protein is CASSSSGTNTEAFF.

The gene calls are TRBV7-6 and TRBJ1-1, with a weak D call TRBD1 (5 bases). CDR1 and CDR2 (germline): SGHVS, FNYEAQ. The CDR3 is 13 residues long. The V end lost 3 bases, the J end lost 8 bases, and 13 bases lay between the germline ends. Written as DNA, the CDR3 is TGTGCCAGCAGCTTCCAGAGTGGGGGGGAAGCTTTCTTT. Translated: CASSFQSGGEAFF. Combining the CDR3 with reference TRBV7-6 and TRBJ1-1 gives the whole variable domain GAGVSQSPRYKVTKRGQDVALRCDPISGHVSLYWYRQALGQGPEFLTYFNYEAQQDKSGLPNDRFSAERPEGSISTLTIQRTEQRDSAMYRCASSFQSGGEAFFGQGTRLTVV.

V and J are TRBV2 and TRBJ1-2, with D possibly being TRBD1 (6 bases). V was cut by 2 bases and J by 6 bases, with 7 bases left in between. The length of the CDR3 is 12 residues. Germline CDR1 is SNHLY and CDR2 is FYNNEI. Here the CDR3 reads CASSENRDGYTF. Here the CDR3 DNA reads TGTGCCAGCAGTGAAAACAGGGATGGCTACACCTTC.

The J gene is TRBJ1-2, the V gene TRBV24-1, with no clear D. Germline V gives CDR1 KGHDR, CDR2 SFDVKD. This CDR3 comprises 15 residues. Trimming shortened V by 3 bases and J by 6 bases, and 16 bases separated the two germline ends. CDR3: CATSDPNRPRNGYTF. CDR3 DNA: TGTGCCACCAGTGATCCTAACAGACCCCGAAATGGCTACACCTTC.

This sequence joins TRBV29-1 and TRBJ1-2, with 8 bases identical to TRBD1. There are 12 residues in the CDR3. Losses at the gene ends were 1 base for V and 9 bases for J; bases not matched to a gene: 4. Germline assignment: CDR1 SQVTM and CDR2 ANQGSEA. CDR3 in DNA: TGCAGCGTTGAAGGGCAGGGGGCTAGCTACACCTTC. It yields the protein CSVEGQGASYTF.

This chain uses TRBV10-1 with TRBJ1-5, with unresolved D. V was pared by 0 bases and J by 6 bases, with 3 bases between. Germline CDR1 reads WNHNN; CDR2 reads SYGVQD (reference sequence). The CDR3 is 12 amino acids. CDR3 loop: CASSESAQPQHF. CDR3 nucleotide sequence: TGCGCCAGCAGTGAGTCGGCTCAGCCCCAGCATTTT.

The V and J genes are TRBV3-1 (or the pseudogene TRBV3-2) and TRBJ2-3; D remains unclear. V lost 3 bases and J lost 4, with 14 bases in between. The CDR3 has 15 amino acids. Germline CDR1 and CDR2: LGHDT and YNNKEL (reference sequence). The CDR3 sequence: CASSQSVSRADTQYF. CDR3 DNA sequence: TGTGCCAGCAGCCAGAGTGTCTCTCGAGCAGATACGCAGTATTTT.

The chain employs TRBV27 and TRBJ1-2; D remains unclear. Looked up from germline, CDR1 is MNHEY and CDR2 is SMNVEV (reference sequence). Trimming removed 6 bases at V and 4 bases at J, with 15 bases between. This CDR3 is built from 14 residues. CDR3 region: CASRRSDGGYGYTF. The CDR3 region has the DNA TGTGCCAGCAGGAGATCGGATGGAGGCTATGGCTACACCTTC.

CDR3 DNA: TGTGCCAGCAGCCAAGTCGGGAGTCGCGACAATGAGCAGTTCTTC. The encoded protein is CASSQVGSRDNEQFF. The rearrangement links TRBV3-1 (or the pseudogene TRBV3-2) to TRBJ2-1; TRBD2 might be the D (6 bases). Germline V gene data show CDR1 as LGHDT and CDR2 as YNNKEL (reference sequence). V was clipped by 1 base and J by 5 bases, with 12 bases between them. This CDR3 has 15 residues.

The rearrangement links TRBV3-1 (or the pseudogene TRBV3-2) to TRBJ1-1; 7 nucleotides match TRBD1. CDR1 is LGHDT, CDR2 YNNKEL, per germline (reference sequence). J gave up 2 bases and V 6 bases, and 9 bases lay outside the gene matches. The CDR3 is 15 residues long. The CDR3 coding sequence is TGTGCCAGCAGGGGGGACAGAGCTTACAACACTGAAGCTTTCTTT. Translation: CASRGDRAYNTEAFF.

V usage is TRBV4-2 and J usage is TRBJ1-6, with TRBD1 identical over 11 bases. From germline, CDR1 is LGHNA and CDR2 YNFKEQ. This CDR3 is built from 15 residues. V gave up 1 base and J gave up 8 bases; unmatched junction bases: 1. The chain's CDR3 is CASSQVGQGDSPLHF. CDR3 nucleotide sequence: TGTGCCAGCAGCCAAGTGGGACAGGGGGATTCACCCCTCCACTTT.

The chain has TRBV5-1 and TRBJ1-6, with 8 bases matching TRBD1. This CDR3 contains 14 residues. From germline, CDR1 is SGHRS and CDR2 YFSETQ. The V segment lost 2 bases and the J segment 8 bases; nucleotides outside the gene matches: 3. CDR3 in amino acids: CASSFGDRYSPLHF. The CDR3 region has the DNA TGCGCCAGCAGCTTTGGGGACAGGTATTCACCCCTCCACTTT.

V usage is TRBV7-9 and J usage is TRBJ2-5, with D tentatively TRBD2 (5 bases). Germline lookup yields CDR1 SEHNR and CDR2 FQNEAQ (reference sequence). V was shortened by 0 bases and J by 5 bases, with 10 bases between the two germline ends. The CDR3 extends over 14 amino acids. Here the CDR3 reads CASSLAGTGETQYF. The CDR3 DNA reads as TGTGCCAGCAGCTTAGCCGGAACGGGGGAGACCCAGTACTTC.

The chain recombines TRBV29-1 with TRBJ1-3, with 9 bases matching TRBD1. V shed 6 bases, J shed 0 bases, and the junction held 3 bases outside the gene matches. From germline, CDR1 is SQVTM and CDR2 ANQGSEA. The CDR3 is 14 amino acids. The CDR3 DNA follows: TGCAGCGTCACAGGGGGCGACTCTGGAAACACCATATATTTT. Translation: CSVTGGDSGNTIYF.